This TCR beta chain was found in a study of monozygotic twins with cystic fibrosis. Repertoires were generated with immunoSEQ multiplex PCR, while TCRdb's copy carries only in-frame clones and drops some. Of about 35,000 clones listed, around 66% were seen once; the top ten hold approximately 0.81%. The sample holds a few counts of this clone. Germline CDR1 is SGHNT and CDR2 is YYREEE (reference sequence). This CDR3 region has 13 residues. The ends were cut back, 0 bases at V and 1 base at J, with 4 bases in the middle. Sequencing was carried out using blood. V gene TRBV5-4 combines with J gene TRBJ1-1; the D is unclear. The receptor's source is a girl aged 10 to 17 with cystic fibrosis. CDR3 sequence: CASSLAGNTEAFF. In DNA form, the CDR3 reads TGTGCCAGCAGCTTGGCCGGGAACACTGAAGCTTTCTTT.